Given below is one TCR beta chain in context. In the original analysis: Cell counts per sample came from amplifying reference gene primers. Profiling relied on immunoSEQ multiplex PCR, and the TCRdb table lists in-frame clones only, not all of them. The V and J calls and clone size are taken from that table; D and trimming were inferred from the DNA. This repertoire shows some 58,000 clones, over 75% found once; its top ten account for approximately 6.2%. Germline CDR1 SGHRS, CDR2 YFSETQ. The CDR3 consists of 15 residues. V lost 3 bases to trimming and J lost 5 bases, with 17 bases between them. This sample stems from a study of blood T cell repertoires in COVID-19. The overall study: The analysed material was cDNA or gDNA that came from T cells, B-cell-depleted T cells, or PBMCs.

The receptor's source is a man in his forties or fifties with acute or convalescent COVID-19. This chain uses TRBV5-1 with TRBJ2-5; the D gene is possibly TRBD2 (7 bases). What was sequenced was peripheral blood. CDR3 in DNA: TGCGCCAGCAGCTCTGACCAGGGGCGGGGGGAGACCCAGTACTTC. This codes for CASSSDQGRGETQYF. The variable domain in full, completed from reference TRBV5-1 and TRBJ2-5, reads KAGVTQTPRYLIKTRGQQVTLSCSPISGHRSVSWYQQTPGQGLQFLFEYFSETQRNKGNFPGRFSGRQFSNSRSEMNVSTLELGDSALYLCASSSDQGRGETQYFGPGTRLLVL.